The 6 T cell receptor beta chains below all came from one sample that was sequenced in a study of patients and donors after allogeneic stem cell transplantation. TCRdb passed the RT-PCR reads through MiXCR, listing each CDR3 protein once. The sample contains 150,000 to 200,000 distinct CDR3 sequences, approximately 24% of which appear only once. The sequenced sample consisted of blood, either unsorted or a sorted T cell fraction (not recorded which). The receptors here all came from a human donor who was either an allogeneic HSCT recipient or a stem cell or donor lymphocyte infusion donor (not recorded which). It is not recorded whose cells these are; they may come from a transplant donor.

The chain links TRBV12-3 or TRBV12-4 to TRBJ2-1; D not certain. The CDR3 is made up of 18 amino acids. The V end lost 3 bases, the J end lost 0 bases, and 18 bases lay between the germline ends. CDR3 loop: CASSLEPRTRGSYNEQFF. The CDR3 DNA reads as TGTGCCAGCAGTTTGGAACCCAGGACCCGAGGCTCCTACAATGAGCAGTTCTTC.

This clonotype was detected many times. V is TRBV10-3 and J is TRBJ1-5, with D unresolved. The CDR3 has 14 residues. V was cut by 11 bases and J by 2 bases, with 16 bases left in between. The germline V gene encodes CDR1 ENHRY and CDR2 SYGVKD. The CDR3 coding sequence is TGTGCCTCCAAAGGAACGGATGGCAATCAGCCCCAGCATTTT. It is translated as CASKGTDGNQPQHF.

This clonotype was counted only a few times. The chain joins TRBV4-2 to TRBJ2-2, with 12 bases identical to TRBD2. This CDR3 spans 17 amino acids. In germline, CDR1 is LGHNA, CDR2 YNFKEQ. V dropped 1 base and J dropped 3; count of bases not matched to a gene: 3. The CDR3 DNA reads as TGTGCCAGCAGCCAAGGCTGGACTAGCGGGGACACCGGGGAGCTGTTTTTT. Residues: CASSQGWTSGDTGELFF.

This chain links TRBV7-2 with TRBJ2-6; D is undetermined. Trimming took off 4 bases at V and 0 bases at J, with 4 bases between the two ends. This CDR3 has 14 amino acids. Germline V CDR1 and CDR2: SGHTA, FQGNSA. This CDR3 is CASSSASGANVLTF. CDR3 DNA sequence: TGTGCCAGCAGCTCTGCCTCTGGGGCCAACGTCCTGACTTTC.

The genes are TRBV7-2 and TRBJ2-3; 8 bases align to TRBD1. With V trimmed by 5 bases and J by 8 bases, 9 bases remained unmatched. The CDR3 is 14 amino acids. In germline, CDR1 is SGHTA, CDR2 FQGNSA. The CDR3 here is CASSPDRGPGTQYF. The CDR3 DNA is TGTGCCAGCAGCCCTGACAGGGGCCCGGGTACGCAGTATTTT.

The rearrangement links TRBV14 to TRBJ2-1; no clear D. Trimming cost V 3 bases and J 8 bases, with 20 bases left between them. CDR3 length equals 16 residues. CDR1 is SGHDN, CDR2 FVKESK, per germline. CDR3 in DNA: TGTGCCAGCAGCCATCATGTCCAGGCATACGTAGATGAGCAGTTCTTC. Protein sequence: CASSHHVQAYVDEQFF. Based on the CDR3 plus reference TRBV14 and TRBJ2-1, the full variable domain is EAGVTQFPSHSVIEKGQTVTLRCDPISGHDNLYWYRRVMGKEIKFLLHFVKESKQDESGMPNNRFLAERTGGTYSTLKVQPAELEDSGVYFCASSHHVQAYVDEQFFGPGTRLTVL.